The rows below give T cell receptor beta chains drawn from one sample of a study of Ad26.COV2.S vaccination and SARS-CoV-2 variants. The repertoire was sequenced with immunoSEQ multiplex PCR; TCRdb's copy has only in-frame clones and lacks some. The sample has some 350,000 clones, approximately 85% seen once; the top ten hold 3.3%. The starting material was peripheral blood, obtained in a trial of Ad26.COV2.S vaccine versus placebo. The receptors were gathered from a person aged 18-60 years who received the Ad26.COV2.S COVID-19 vaccine or a placebo. CDR3s include the opening cysteine and the closing phenylalanine or tryptophan. Each record gives: clone size, J gene, V gene, D gene, CDR3 protein, CDR3 DNA. D genes are given only for firm matches. A clone size is listed for some rows: how often the clone was seen (once, few, many), or a class if it is expanded.

>few|TRBJ2-5|TRBV7-9|TRBD1
CASSPAVRGGRETQYF
TGTGCCAGCAGCCCCGCCGTCAGAGGGGGCCGGGAGACCCAGTACTTC
>once|TRBJ2-5|TRBV10-2|NA
CATQQTQYF
TGCGCCACCCAGCAGACCCAGTACTTC
>once|TRBJ2-1|TRBV27|NA
CASSLFRSGVAGGVNEQFF
TGTGCCAGCAGTTTATTCAGGTCGGGCGTGGCTGGCGGGGTTAATGAGCAGTTCTTC
>NA|TRBJ2-7|TRBV7-6|NA
CASSPTGRNYEQYF
TGTGCCAGCAGTCCGACCGGGCGGAACTACGAGCAGTACTTC
>NA|TRBJ1-6|TRBV4-3|NA
CASSQDLDSPLHF
TGCGCCAGCAGCCAAGATTTGGATTCACCCCTCCACTTT
>NA|TRBJ2-5|TRBV2|TRBD1
CASSEALLGQGLETQYF
TGTGCCAGCAGTGAAGCGCTTCTGGGACAGGGTTTAGAGACCCAGTACTTC
>NA|TRBJ2-1|TRBV30|NA
CAWSLGFNEQFF
TGTGCCTGGAGCCTCGGATTTAATGAGCAGTTCTTC
>NA|TRBJ1-5|TRBV7-2|TRBD1
CASSLRQGPYQPQHF
TGTGCCAGCAGCTTACGACAGGGACCATATCAGCCCCAGCATTTT
>NA|TRBJ2-2|TRBV23-1|TRBD1
CASSQSGNWTGNNTGELFF
TGCGCCAGCAGTCAGTCCGGGAATTGGACAGGGAACAACACCGGGGAGCTGTTTTTT
>once|TRBJ1-2|TRBV19|TRBD1
CASSKDRAGYTF
TGTGCCAGTAGTAAGGACAGGGCGGGCTACACCTTC
>NA|TRBJ2-3|TRBV6-5|TRBD2
CASRKTSVAADTQYF
TGTGCCAGCAGGAAAACTAGCGTTGCGGCAGATACGCAGTATTTT
>NA|TRBJ2-1|TRBV11-3|TRBD2
CASSQAGQYNEQFF
TGTGCCAGCAGCCAAGCGGGGCAGTACAATGAGCAGTTCTTC
>once|TRBJ1-1|TRBV7-2|NA
CASSLGFTGDTEAFF
TGTGCCAGCAGCTTAGGGTTCACGGGGGACACTGAAGCTTTCTTT
>NA|TRBJ1-2|TRBV2|NA
CASWDYQGCTF
TGTGCCAGCTGGGATTATCAAGGGTGCACCTTC
>NA|TRBJ1-6|TRBV28|NA
CASSLIPQGYNSPLHF
TGTGCCAGCAGTTTAATCCCCCAGGGCTATAATTCACCCCTCCACTTT
>NA|TRBJ2-3|TRBV18|TRBD2
CASSPASGGRDTQYF
TGTGCCAGCTCACCTGCTAGCGGGGGTAGAGATACGCAGTATTTT
>NA|TRBJ2-5|TRBV7-9|NA
CASSQDLQQETQYF
TGTGCCAGCAGTCAAGATCTACAGCAAGAGACCCAGTACTTC
>NA|TRBJ2-7|TRBV9|NA
CASSVAGQPYEQYF
TGTGCCAGCAGCGTAGCGGGACAACCCTACGAGCAGTACTTC
>NA|TRBJ1-1|TRBV30|NA
CAWSGDTEAFF
TGTGCCTGGAGTGGGGACACTGAAGCTTTCTTT
>NA|TRBJ2-7|TRBV27|NA
CASSLSGGAVNEQYF
TGTGCCAGCAGTTTATCGGGGGGGGCGGTCAACGAGCAGTACTTC
>NA|TRBJ2-3|TRBV10-2|TRBD2
CASSALAGGKDTQYF
TGCGCCAGCAGTGCCCTAGCGGGGGGGAAAGATACGCAGTATTTT
>NA|TRBJ1-5|TRBV28|NA
CASSLRGLAYSNQPQHF
TGTGCCAGCAGTTTACGGGGTCTGGCTTATAGCAATCAGCCCCAGCATTTT
>once|TRBJ1-1|TRBV6-6|NA
CASRAETMKIAFF
TGTGCCAGCAGGGCAGAGACTATGAAAATAGCTTTCTTT
>NA|TRBJ2-1|TRBV20-1|NA
CSASQGQWQFF
TGCAGTGCTAGCCAAGGACAATGGCAGTTCTTC
>NA|TRBJ1-2|TRBV28|NA
CASSPMVSYGYTF
TGTGCCAGCAGTCCCATGGTTTCGTATGGCTACACCTTC
>many|TRBJ1-5|TRBV27|NA
CASRSLNQPQHF
TGTGCCAGCAGGTCTCTAAATCAGCCCCAGCATTTT
>NA|TRBJ2-1|TRBV13|NA
CASSLTTYNEQFF
TGTGCCAGCAGCCTGACTACATACAATGAGCAGTTCTTC
>once|TRBJ1-6|TRBV7-2|NA
CASSLDTSPLHF
TGTGCCAGCAGCTTAGATACATCACCCCTCCACTTT
>NA|TRBJ1-1|TRBV6-5|NA
CASVSGTKNTEAFF
TGTGCCAGCGTATCAGGGACGAAGAACACTGAAGCTTTCTTT
>NA|TRBJ2-7|TRBV5-1|NA
CASSLGTLYEQYF
TGCGCCAGCAGCTTGGGGACTCTCTACGAGCAGTACTTC
>NA|TRBJ2-1|TRBV19|NA
CASRAVGGEPSYNEQFF
TGTGCCAGTAGAGCCGTGGGGGGTGAACCCTCCTACAATGAGCAGTTCTTC
>NA|TRBJ1-4|TRBV6-2/TRBV6-3|NA
CASSPGSTNEKLFF
TGTGCCAGCAGTCCGGGGTCAACTAATGAAAAACTGTTTTTT
>NA|TRBJ2-2|TRBV7-2|TRBD1
CASSFQGGGTGELFF
TGTGCCAGCAGCTTCCAAGGGGGCGGGACCGGGGAGCTGTTTTTT
>NA|TRBJ2-7|TRBV15|TRBD2
CATSRDGREGNEQYF
TGTGCCACCAGCAGAGATGGCAGGGAGGGGAACGAGCAGTACTTC
>NA|TRBJ1-2|TRBV6-5|NA
CASSYSGLGYDGYTF
TGTGCCAGCAGTTACTCGGGTCTAGGATATGATGGCTACACCTTC
>NA|TRBJ1-6|TRBV7-8|TRBD1
CASSLMGQGDSPLHF
TGTGCCAGCAGCTTAATGGGACAGGGTGATTCACCCCTCCACTTT
>once|TRBJ1-1|TRBV28|NA
CASSLLVPGNTEAFF
TGTGCCAGCAGTTTACTCGTGCCGGGCAACACTGAAGCTTTCTTT
>NA|TRBJ2-2|TRBV28|NA
CASSLNGGELFF
TGTGCCAGCAGTTTAAACGGCGGGGAGCTGTTTTTT
>NA|TRBJ1-2|TRBV5-5|NA
CASSPGVNYGYTF
TGTGCCAGCAGTCCGGGGGTAAACTATGGCTACACCTTC
>NA|TRBJ2-2|TRBV7-9|NA
CASSPDQRTGELFF
TGTGCCAGCAGCCCGGACCAGCGTACCGGGGAGCTGTTTTTT
>NA|TRBJ2-7|TRBV9|TRBD2
CASSTGLAALEQYF
TGTGCCAGCAGCACCGGACTAGCGGCCCTAGAGCAGTACTTC
>NA|TRBJ2-3|TRBV3-1/TRBV3-2|TRBD2
CASSPPGGITDTQYF
TGTGCCAGCAGCCCACCGGGGGGGATCACAGATACGCAGTATTTT
>few|TRBJ2-7|TRBV5-1|NA
CASSFLGSSYEQYF
TGCGCCAGCAGCTTCCTCGGGAGTTCCTACGAGCAGTACTTC
>once|TRBJ1-4|TRBV18|TRBD1
CASSPRQGDEKLFF
TGTGCCAGCTCACCACGGCAGGGGGATGAAAAACTGTTTTTT
>NA|TRBJ2-5|TRBV24-1|TRBD2
CATSRGLAGGGETQYF
TGTGCCACCAGTCGAGGACTAGCGGGAGGAGGTGAGACCCAGTACTTC
>few|TRBJ2-3|TRBV9|TRBD1
CASSPRTGPHTQYF
TGTGCCAGCAGCCCCAGGACAGGGCCACATACGCAGTATTTT
>once|TRBJ1-2|TRBV7-9|TRBD1
CASSLADRGPGYTF
TGTGCCAGCAGCTTAGCAGACAGGGGGCCTGGCTACACCTTC
>NA|TRBJ2-2|TRBV6-1|TRBD2
CASSVGLAENTGELFF
TGTGCCAGCAGTGTAGGACTAGCGGAGAACACCGGGGAGCTGTTTTTT
>few|TRBJ1-1|TRBV6-1|NA
CASSEGWRNTEAFF
TGTGCCAGCAGTGAAGGCTGGCGAAACACTGAAGCTTTCTTT